This TCR beta chain is drawn from a study of T cell responses to AZD1222 COVID-19 vaccine. Assay used: immunoSEQ multiplex PCR; TCRdb lists only in-frame clones, some missing. The sample lists 150,000 to 180,000 clones; 88% were seen once. This clone turned up a few times. The CDR3 totals 15 residues. V was cut by 0 bases and J by 3 bases, with 12 bases left in between. Germline assignment: CDR1 SGDLS and CDR2 YYNGEE. The clonotype originates from an adult in good health. Sequencing was performed on peripheral blood, taken on day 0 of AZD1222 vaccination. V is TRBV9 and J is TRBJ2-5; TRBD1 might be the D (6 bases). The CDR3 loop reads CASSVGWAGEETQYF. The CDR3 DNA follows: TGTGCCAGCAGCGTAGGATGGGCAGGGGAAGAGACCCAGTACTTC. Drawing the rest from reference TRBV9 and TRBJ2-5, the complete variable domain is DSGVTQTPKHLITATGQRVTLRCSPRSGDLSVYWYQQSLDQGLQFLIQYYNGEERAKGNILERFSAQQFPDLHSELNLSSLELGDSALYFCASSVGWAGEETQYFGPGTRLLVL.